The 3 T cell receptor beta chains below come from one sample, sequenced in a study of human T cells and chemical hapten exposure. TCRdb processed the RACE reads anew with MiXCR; each CDR3 protein has one entry. This table has 71,000 or so distinct CDR3 sequences, around 9.5% appearing once. Time point defined: patch test 1, 2 weeks after DPC sensitization. Documented treatment: therapeutic diphenylcyclopropenone sensitization with weekly scalp DPC. The sample consisted of whole blood, taken in connection with sensitization to the hapten diphenylcyclopropenone (DPC). These receptors came from a woman in her thirties or forties with alopecia areata. Some clones in this sample may be carry-over from other donors' samples.

The sample holds many counts of this clonotype. The chain is built from TRBV7-9 and TRBJ1-6; 7 nucleotides match TRBD1. In germline, CDR1 is SEHNR, CDR2 FQNEAQ (reference sequence). The ends lost 5 bases at V and 10 bases at J; junction bases unmatched: 11. The CDR3 has 15 residues. The CDR3 coding sequence is TGTGCCAGCAGCACTCAACAGGGAGGGGGCTCACCCCTCCACTTT. Amino acid sequence: CASSTQQGGGSPLHF.

This clonotype was counted ten times or more. J is TRBJ2-1 and V is TRBV19, with TRBD2 matching over 9 bases. J gave up 9 bases and V 8 bases, and 8 bases lay outside the gene matches. Germline CDR1 and CDR2: LNHDA and SQIVND (reference sequence). The CDR3 extends over 13 amino acids. The CDR3 spells CASALAGGVEQFF. The CDR3 DNA reads TGTGCCAGTGCCCTGGCGGGGGGGGTTGAGCAGTTCTTC.

This clonotype was picked up many times. The chain has TRBV5-6 and TRBJ2-5; no clear D gene. The V and J ends lost 0 bases and 5 bases respectively, with 5 bases between them. The CDR3 has 12 residues. CDR1 and CDR2 (germline): SGHDT, YYEEEE. CDR3 in DNA: TGTGCCAGCAGCTTGGGCCCCGAGACCCAGTACTTC. It yields the protein CASSLGPETQYF.